The rows below give T cell receptor beta chains drawn from one sample of a study of blood T cell repertoires in COVID-19. TCRdb keeps only in-frame clones here, not all; method: immunoSEQ multiplex PCR. Found here are some 67,000 clones, just over 90% of them singletons; the top ten hold about 5.1%. The material sequenced was peripheral blood. Receptors were obtained from a woman aged 18-35 years with acute or convalescent COVID-19. Both conserved end residues are trimmed from each CDR3.

J gene: TRBJ1-1
V gene: TRBV7-8
CDR3 protein: ASSFRPDTEAF

J gene: TRBJ2-3
V gene: TRBV7-8
CDR3 protein: ASTWGTTDTQY

J gene: TRBJ1-6
V gene: TRBV19
CDR3 protein: ASSTQKTGGAPLH

J gene: TRBJ1-6
V gene: TRBV2
CDR3 protein: ASSETSYHRDRNSPLH

J gene: TRBJ2-2
V gene: TRBV11-2
CDR3 protein: ASSLGSGNTGELF

J gene: TRBJ2-1
V gene: TRBV24-1
CDR3 protein: ATSDGWTHEQF

J gene: TRBJ2-5
V gene: TRBV20-1
CDR3 protein: SASSPTSGSTETQY

J gene: TRBJ1-4
V gene: TRBV6-6
CDR3 protein: ASSTDREKLF

J gene: TRBJ2-7
V gene: TRBV30
CDR3 protein: AWSDEGHEQY

J gene: TRBJ1-2
V gene: TRBV19
CDR3 protein: ASQTRGANYGYT

J gene: TRBJ1-1
V gene: TRBV2
CDR3 protein: ASRGQTRTEAF

J gene: TRBJ2-2
V gene: TRBV2
CDR3 protein: ASRAGQGFNTGELF

J gene: TRBJ1-5
V gene: TRBV19
CDR3 protein: ASSDRPGDQPQH

J gene: TRBJ1-1
V gene: TRBV7-6
CDR3 protein: ASTPFEGGVRSTEAF

J gene: TRBJ1-1
V gene: TRBV7-9
CDR3 protein: ASSTGGNTEAF